These 28 T cell receptor beta chains originate from one sample sequenced in a study of blood T cell repertoires in COVID-19. Assay used: immunoSEQ multiplex PCR; TCRdb lists only in-frame clones, some missing. The table has 95,000 to 150,000 clones, 90% seen once. The sample comprised peripheral blood. The receptor set was obtained from a woman aged 60-70 years with COVID-19, enrolled during active disease.

This chain uses TRBV19 with TRBJ2-1; 9 bases align to TRBD1. The V gene's germline CDR1 is LNHDA and CDR2 SQIVND (reference sequence). This CDR3 comprises 15 residues. V trimming: 0 bases; J trimming: 15 bases; junction bases outside the gene matches: 12. The CDR3 DNA follows: TGTGCCAGTAGTATAGATCAACTAAGGGACAGGGTAACGTTCTTC. Translating gives CASSIDQLRDRVTFF.

The J gene is TRBJ1-5, the V gene TRBV6-2 or TRBV6-3; unclear D gene. Germline CDR1 reads MNHEY; CDR2 reads SVGEGT. The V gene lost 2 bases and the J gene lost 1 base, with 15 bases spanning the gap. The CDR3 runs to 17 residues. CDR3 in amino acids: CASSYDGLVTSNQPQHF. CDR3 nucleotides: TGTGCCAGCAGTTACGACGGACTTGTGACGAGCAATCAGCCCCAGCATTTT.

The rearrangement links TRBV15 to TRBJ2-5; D not certain. The V end was cut by 4 bases, the J end by 5 bases, with 5 bases between. This CDR3 is 11 amino acids long. The V gene's germline CDR1 is LNHNV and CDR2 YYDKDF (reference sequence). The CDR3 DNA reads TGTGCCACCAGCAATCGGGAGACCCAGTACTTC. Protein sequence: CATSNRETQYF. The full variable domain, with the rest looked up from reference TRBV15 and TRBJ2-5, is DAMVIQNPRYQVTQFGKPVTLSCSQTLNHNVMYWYQQKSSQAPKLLFHYYDKDFNNEADTPDNFQSRRPNTSFCFLDIRSPGLGDTAMYLCATSNRETQYFGPGTRLLVL.

This sequence joins TRBV18 and TRBJ1-2, with D possibly matching TRBD1 (5 bases). Trimming cost V 2 bases and J 6 bases, with 7 bases left between them. CDR3 length equals 12 residues. CDR1 KGHSH and CDR2 LQKENI come from the germline V gene. The CDR3 is CASSPWGDGYTF. The CDR3 nucleotides read TGTGCCAGCTCACCATGGGGCGATGGCTACACCTTC.

This chain joins TRBV23-1 and TRBJ1-2, with 8 bases matching TRBD1. TRBV23-1 is labeled an ORF, and its function is uncertain. CDR3 length: 15 residues. V lost 2 bases and J lost 6; bases outside the gene matches: 8. The CDR3 sequence is CASSQTWGQENGYTF. In DNA, the CDR3 is TGCGCCAGCAGTCAAACGTGGGGACAGGAAAATGGCTACACCTTC.

This chain joins TRBV11-2 and TRBJ1-1; D might be TRBD1 (5 bases). The CDR3 covers 14 residues. With 1 base removed from V and 1 base from J, the gap between germline ends came to 7 bases. Germline V gene data show CDR1 as SGHAT and CDR2 as FQNNGV. As DNA, the CDR3 is TGTGCCAGCAGCTTAGTCGGGGGGAACACTGAAGCTTTCTTT. It encodes CASSLVGGNTEAFF.

The V and J genes are TRBV7-9 and TRBJ1-1; D may be TRBD1 (6 bases). Germline lookup yields CDR1 SEHNR and CDR2 FQNEAQ (reference sequence). V was trimmed by 2 bases and J by 3 bases, leaving 7 bases between them. The CDR3 has 13 residues. The CDR3 loop reads CASSLNRDTEAFF. CDR3 nucleotide sequence: TGTGCCAGCAGCTTAAACAGGGACACTGAAGCTTTCTTT.

This chain joins TRBV18 and TRBJ2-3; TRBD2 aligns across 10 bases. This CDR3 spans 17 amino acids. CDR1 and CDR2 from the germline V gene are KGHSH and LQKENI. Losses at the gene ends were 3 bases for V and 1 base for J; bases not matched to a gene: 7. The CDR3 bases are TGTGCCAGCTCACCCATCCGAACTAGCGGGGGCACAGATACGCAGTATTTT. It yields the protein CASSPIRTSGGTDTQYF. The whole variable domain, remainder taken from reference TRBV18 and TRBJ2-3, is NAGVMQNPRHLVRRRGQEARLRCSPMKGHSHVYWYRQLPEEGLKFMVYLQKENIIDESGMPKERFSAEFPKEGPSILRIQQVVRGDSAAYFCASSPIRTSGGTDTQYFGPGTRLTVL.

The chain links TRBV19 to TRBJ1-4; D is perhaps TRBD1 (5 bases). Germline CDR1 reads LNHDA; CDR2 reads SQIVND (reference sequence). The CDR3 covers 15 residues. Trimming shortened V by 3 bases and J by 7 bases, and 15 bases separated the two germline ends. In DNA form, the CDR3 reads TGTGCCAGTAGTATGGCTAGGCAGGGTGGTGAAAAACTGTTTTTT. Amino acids: CASSMARQGGEKLFF.

The chain is built from TRBV4-3 and TRBJ1-5; tentatively, D is TRBD1 (6 bases). This CDR3 spans 15 amino acids. The germline CDR1 and CDR2 sequences are LGHNA and YSLEER. The V and J ends lost 4 bases and 4 bases respectively, with 14 bases between them. CDR3 DNA: TGCGCCAGCAGCCGAGACACAGGGAGAAATCAGCCCCAGCATTTT. This sequence encodes CASSRDTGRNQPQHF.

The chain recombines TRBV11-1 with TRBJ2-7; the D gene is possibly TRBD1 (6 bases). The CDR3 totals 14 residues. Germline CDR1 is SGHAT and CDR2 is FQDESV (reference sequence). Trimming removed 9 bases at V and 3 bases at J, with 18 bases between. Here the CDR3 reads CASESGTTSYEQYF. DNA of the CDR3: TGTGCCAGTGAGTCCGGGACAACCAGCTACGAGCAGTACTTC.

The chain joins TRBV19 to TRBJ1-1; tentatively, D is TRBD1 (6 bases). Germline V gene sequence: CDR1 LNHDA, CDR2 SQIVND (reference sequence). V was pared by 1 base and J by 5 bases, with 17 bases between. The CDR3 extends over 16 amino acids. CDR3 coding DNA: TGTGCCAGTAGTATAGGGGGTGGCAGGGGAGGGACTGAAGCTTTCTTT. This gives the protein CASSIGGGRGGTEAFF.

The V and J genes are TRBV29-1 and TRBJ1-2; perhaps TRBD1 as D (5 bases). V lost 5 bases and J 0 bases, leaving 19 bases between the germline ends. The CDR3 spans 16 residues. Germline-derived CDR1 and CDR2 are SQVTM and ANQGSEA. The CDR3 spells CSVSSTGPAANYGYTF. The CDR3 bases are TGCAGCGTTTCCTCTACAGGTCCTGCAGCTAACTATGGCTACACCTTC.

The rearrangement uses TRBV15 and TRBJ2-7; 9 nucleotides align to TRBD1. Germline CDR1 reads LNHNV; CDR2 reads YYDKDF (reference sequence). Trimming took 0 bases from V and 7 from J; bases not matched to a gene: 10. The CDR3 runs to 16 residues. The CDR3 DNA sequence: TGTGCCACCAGCAGAGATTTTCCGGGACAGGGTTGGGAGCAGTACTTC. Translation: CATSRDFPGQGWEQYF.

The CDR3 DNA sequence: TGTGCTAGTGGTTTGCTTATAAGACAGGGGGCGAGTACCGGGGAGCTGTTTTTT. Residues: CASGLLIRQGASTGELFF. J is TRBJ2-2 and V is TRBV12-5; 10 positions match TRBD1. Trimming removed 2 bases from V and 5 bases from J; junction bases left unmatched: 11. Looked up from germline, CDR1 is LGHNT and CDR2 is FRNRAP. The length of the CDR3 is 18 residues.

The genes are TRBV19 and TRBJ2-3; 10 bases are shared with TRBD1. The CDR3 has 14 residues. Per germline, CDR1 LNHDA and CDR2 SQIVND (reference sequence). Losses at the gene ends were 4 bases for V and 11 bases for J; bases not matched to a gene: 9. The CDR3: CASSRGRTGGGQYF. Written as DNA, the CDR3 is TGTGCCAGTAGTAGAGGCCGGACAGGGGGTGGGCAGTATTTT.

This clone was recorded a few times. The chain carries TRBV10-3 and TRBJ1-2; 9 bases align to TRBD1. This CDR3 is 15 amino acids long. The V and J ends lost 4 bases and 4 bases, in that order; junction bases with no gene match: 7. Germline CDR1 and CDR2: ENHRY and SYGVKD. CDR3 DNA sequence: TGTGCCATCAGTGTCCCGGGACAGGGTGGCTATGGCTACACCTTC. It specifies CAISVPGQGGYGYTF.

The V call is TRBV5-1, the J call TRBJ2-5; 12 bases are shared with TRBD2. This CDR3 has 19 amino acids. Germline V gene data show CDR1 as SGHRS and CDR2 as YFSETQ. V dropped 3 bases and J dropped 1; count of bases not matched to a gene: 13. The CDR3 protein is CASSSNPTSGGLSQETQYF. For the CDR3, the DNA is TGCGCCAGCAGCTCGAATCCGACTAGCGGGGGCCTATCCCAAGAGACCCAGTACTTC.

The V and J genes are TRBV12-3 or TRBV12-4 and TRBJ2-1, with D perhaps TRBD2 (6 bases). There are 13 residues in the CDR3. V was pared by 6 bases and J by 10 bases, with 16 bases between. The CDR3 loop reads CASSTWEAREQFF. As DNA, the CDR3 is TGTGCCAGCAGCACATGGGAGGCACGGGAGCAGTTCTTC.

V is TRBV5-1 and J is TRBJ2-1; 12 bases fit TRBD2. V shed 4 bases and J 4 bases; nucleotides not matched to a gene: 6. The CDR3 length is 16 residues. Germline loops: CDR1 SGHRS, CDR2 YFSETQ. CDR3 residues: CASSASSGGVYNEQFF. For the CDR3, the DNA is TGCGCCAGCAGCGCCTCTAGCGGGGGGGTGTACAATGAGCAGTTCTTC.

The rearrangement links TRBV4-1 to TRBJ1-6; 11 nucleotides match TRBD1. With 3 bases clipped from V and 2 bases from J, the junction kept 18 bases outside the gene matches. Per the germline V gene, CDR1 is MGHRA and CDR2 is YSYEKL. This CDR3 region has 22 residues. CDR3 residues: CASSHKQPGQGVFRTYNSPLHF. The CDR3 DNA sequence: TGCGCCAGCAGCCATAAACAACCGGGACAGGGGGTATTTCGGACCTATAATTCACCCCTCCACTTT.

This chain links TRBV27 with TRBJ1-5, with a possible D match to TRBD1 (5 bases). The CDR3 length is 16 residues. Germline V gene lookup returns CDR1 MNHEY and CDR2 SMNVEV (reference sequence). V lost 3 bases to trimming and J lost 3 bases, with 15 bases between them. CDR3 in DNA: TGTGCCAGCAGTTTCCATTCGGCAGGGAACAATCAGCCCCAGCATTTT. Its translation is CASSFHSAGNNQPQHF.

The genes are TRBV7-2 and TRBJ2-5; TRBD2 is a possible D gene (6 bases). The CDR3 length is 14 residues. Germline V gene data show CDR1 as SGHTA and CDR2 as FQGNSA. Trimming took 6 bases from V and 3 from J, leaving 14 bases between them. The CDR3 reads CASRSGRTKETQYF. CDR3 sequence (DNA): TGTGCCAGCAGGTCCGGGAGAACTAAAGAGACCCAGTACTTC.

The chain couples TRBV6-1 to TRBJ2-1; D is possibly TRBD2 (6 bases). Per the germline V gene, CDR1 is MNHNS and CDR2 is SASEGT. Trimming shortened V by 2 bases and J by 7 bases, and 15 bases separated the two germline ends. The CDR3 runs to 15 residues. CDR3 bases: TGTGCCAGCAGTGAAATGGGGGGTGCGAAGAATGAGCAGTTCTTC. Translated, it gives CASSEMGGAKNEQFF.

Here the CDR3 DNA reads TGTGCCAGCAGCTTCTCGGGGGTGGATTCACCCCTCCACTTT. Translated, it gives CASSFSGVDSPLHF. This chain joins TRBV11-1 and TRBJ1-6; weak D call: TRBD1 (5 bases). The CDR3 has 14 amino acids. CDR1 and CDR2 (germline): SGHAT, FQDESV (reference sequence). V shed 3 bases and J shed 8 bases, with 11 bases lying between them. Combining the CDR3 with reference TRBV11-1 and TRBJ1-6 gives the whole variable domain EAEVAQSPRYKITEKSQAVAFWCDPISGHATLYWYRQILGQGPELLVQFQDESVVDDSQLPKDRFSAERLKGVDSTLKIQPAELGDSAMYLCASSFSGVDSPLHFGNGTRLTVT.

This clone was found once. The DNA of the CDR3 is TGTGCCACCAGCAGAGATTTTTCGGGGCAGTTCTTC. As protein: CATSRDFSGQFF. The gene calls are TRBV15 and TRBJ2-1, with D uncertain. The CDR3 is made up of 12 amino acids. Trimming pared 0 bases from V and 12 bases from J, leaving 9 bases between. CDR1 is LNHNV and CDR2 is YYDKDF in the germline V gene (reference sequence).

V and J are TRBV10-3 and TRBJ2-7; the match to TRBD2 covers 9 bases. Trimming at V came to 10 bases and at J to 3 bases, leaving 7 bases not matched to a gene. The V gene's germline CDR1 is ENHRY and CDR2 SYGVKD. The CDR3 covers 13 residues. CDR3 nucleotides: TGTGCCACGCGGGGACTAGCCGACTACGAGCAGTACTTC. It is translated as CATRGLADYEQYF.

The chain combines TRBV30 with TRBJ1-1, with D maybe TRBD1 (6 bases). Germline assignment: CDR1 GTSNPN and CDR2 SVGIG (reference sequence). V was clipped by 5 bases and J by 1 base, with 8 bases between them. The CDR3 sequence is 12 residues long. The CDR3 here is CAWGGPNTEAFF. The CDR3 bases are TGTGCCTGGGGGGGCCCGAACACTGAAGCTTTCTTT.